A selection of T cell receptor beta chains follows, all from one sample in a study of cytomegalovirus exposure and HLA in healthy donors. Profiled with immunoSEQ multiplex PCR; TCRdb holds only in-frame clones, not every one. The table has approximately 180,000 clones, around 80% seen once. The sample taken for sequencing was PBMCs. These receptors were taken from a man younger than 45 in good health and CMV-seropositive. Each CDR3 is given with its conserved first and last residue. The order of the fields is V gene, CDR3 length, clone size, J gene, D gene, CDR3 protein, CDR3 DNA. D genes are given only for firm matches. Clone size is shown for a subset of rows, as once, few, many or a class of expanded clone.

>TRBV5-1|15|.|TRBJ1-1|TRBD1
CASSHTGAENTEAFF
TGCGCCAGCAGCCATACAGGGGCCGAGAACACTGAAGCTTTCTTT
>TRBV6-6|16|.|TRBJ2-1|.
CASSITGSGSYNEQFF
TGTGCCAGCAGCATCACAGGGTCAGGGTCCTACAATGAGCAGTTCTTC
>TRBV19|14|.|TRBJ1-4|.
CASNFREGNEKLFF
TGTGCCAGTAATTTTAGGGAGGGGAATGAAAAACTGTTTTTT
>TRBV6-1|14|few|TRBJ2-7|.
CASSAGQRNYEQYF
TGTGCCAGCAGCGCCGGACAGCGAAACTACGAGCAGTACTTC
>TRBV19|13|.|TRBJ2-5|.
CASRTGLQETQYF
TGTGCCAGTAGGACAGGCCTCCAAGAGACCCAGTACTTC
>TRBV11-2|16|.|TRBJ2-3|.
CASSSQGREGFPTQYF
TGTGCCAGCAGCTCCCAAGGCCGAGAGGGATTCCCTACGCAGTATTTT
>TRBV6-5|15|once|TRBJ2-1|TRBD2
CASQISGRAYNEQFF
TGTGCCAGCCAGATTAGCGGGAGGGCCTACAATGAGCAGTTCTTC
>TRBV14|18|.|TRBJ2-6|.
CASSQNQGGVPGANVLTF
TGTGCCAGCAGCCAAAACCAGGGTGGAGTCCCTGGGGCCAACGTCCTGACTTTC
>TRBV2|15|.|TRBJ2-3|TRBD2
CASSDGLENTDTQYF
TGTGCCAGCAGTGACGGACTAGAAAACACAGATACGCAGTATTTT
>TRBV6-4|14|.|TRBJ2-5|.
CASSAVRPQETQYF
TGTGCCAGCAGTGCCGTGCGCCCCCAAGAGACCCAGTACTTC
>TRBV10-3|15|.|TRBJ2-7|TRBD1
CAISDRDRASYEQYF
TGTGCCATCAGTGACCGGGACAGAGCCTCCTACGAGCAGTACTTC
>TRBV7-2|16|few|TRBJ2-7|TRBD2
CASSQGLAGASPEQYF
TGTGCCAGCAGCCAGGGACTAGCGGGGGCCTCACCCGAGCAGTACTTC
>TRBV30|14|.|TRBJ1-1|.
CAWTPERAWTEAFF
TGTGCCTGGACCCCGGAGAGGGCTTGGACTGAAGCTTTCTTT
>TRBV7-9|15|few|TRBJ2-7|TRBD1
CASSATNRGKYEQYF
TGTGCCAGCAGCGCGACTAACAGGGGAAAGTACGAGCAGTACTTC
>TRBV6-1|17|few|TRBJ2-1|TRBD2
CASSDRLGGRAINEQFF
TGTGCCAGCAGTGATCGACTCGGCGGGAGGGCCATCAATGAGCAGTTCTTC
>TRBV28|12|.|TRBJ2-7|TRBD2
CAAGGRTDEQYF
TGTGCCGCGGGCGGGAGGACCGACGAGCAGTACTTC
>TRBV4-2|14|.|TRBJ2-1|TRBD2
CASLGGEGRREQFF
TGTGCCAGCCTGGGAGGGGAGGGCCGACGTGAGCAGTTCTTC
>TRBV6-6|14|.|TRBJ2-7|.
CAGSYRQGAYEQYF
TGTGCCGGCAGTTACAGGCAGGGCGCCTACGAGCAGTACTTC
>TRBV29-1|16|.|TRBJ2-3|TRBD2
CSVEGRVAGFTDTQYF
TGCAGCGTTGAAGGTAGGGTAGCGGGATTCACAGATACGCAGTATTTT
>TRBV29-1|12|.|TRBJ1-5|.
CSAGFSNQPQHF
TGCAGCGCGGGATTTAGCAATCAGCCCCAGCATTTT
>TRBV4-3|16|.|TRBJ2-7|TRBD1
CASSQVPTGGPYEQYF
TGCGCCAGCAGCCAAGTCCCGACAGGGGGCCCCTACGAGCAGTACTTC
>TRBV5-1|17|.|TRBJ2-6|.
CASSKDRRGPGANVLTF
TGCGCCAGCAGCAAGGACAGAAGGGGTCCTGGGGCCAACGTCCTGACTTTC
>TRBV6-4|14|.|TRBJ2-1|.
CASSRVEYSPEQFF
TGTGCCAGCAGTAGAGTAGAGTATTCGCCTGAGCAGTTCTTC
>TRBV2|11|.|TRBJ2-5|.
CASSAIWPRDF
TGTGCCAGCAGTGCCATCTGGCCTCGGGACTTC
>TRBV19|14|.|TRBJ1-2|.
CAPGGGQRDYGYTF
TGTGCCCCAGGCGGGGGCCAAAGGGACTATGGCTACACCTTC